This T cell receptor beta chain was sequenced for a study of shared clonotypes between healthy human individuals (dated by TCRdb to the early 2020s). As for the study more broadly: A few men and a couple of women, aged 18 to 49 years, made up the cohort. For each donor, three plates each were used for CD4 naive and CD4 memory, two plates were used for CD8 naive, and one plate was used for CD8 memory. To estimate repertoire size and how much clonotypes are shared between individuals, the study performed deep sequencing of blood TCR repertoires from about 5 healthy adults. Libraries were prepared and TCR repertoires were sequenced by different laboratories using diverse techniques, in order to increase sequencing depth and limit assay-specific biases. Leukapheresis yielded between about 0.85 and 10 billion PBMCs per donor. Overall study results and their limits: Across four donors, roughly 5% of naive CD4, approximately 3.6% of naive CD8, around 2.5% of memory CD4, and 0.3% to 0.45% of memory CD8 clonotypes were shared. Sampling was limited to blood, and TCR repertoires in tissue likely differ from TCR repertoires in blood. Because the study included a small number of donors, the genetic and exposure-history diversity represented was limited. Naive subsets generally had larger estimated clonotype richness than memory subsets. Clonotypes shared by all four sorted-subset donors showed higher generation probabilities than non-shared clonotypes. Pairwise subsampling led to the expectation that sequencing depth would affect the degree of clonotype sharing among donors. Incomplete sequencing was indicated by rarefaction of sorted-subset datasets, despite the large sequencing depth.

CD8 naive samples consisted of CD45RO-negative cells that were positively selected for CCR7, yielding a CD45RA+CCR7+ population without TemRA cells. The donors were healthy, HIV-negative adults with no recently reported acute infections or vaccinations. Only Caucasian adults living in Nashville, Tennessee, USA were represented among the donors. Blood was obtained by leukapheresis, after which PBMCs were separated by Ficoll-Histopaque density gradient centrifugation and cryopreserved in liquid nitrogen vapor phase. Analytical flow cytometry was used to check the purity and quantity of every magnetically sorted T cell population. Genomic DNA was isolated from every sorted fraction and measured by UV absorbance on a Nanodrop 2000c. Using the deep immunoSEQ assay, TCR CDR3 regions were amplified from genomic DNA by multiplex PCR. Extracted genomic DNA from each cell subset was distributed evenly across all wells of several immunoSEQ 96-well plates, and each plate was treated as a replicate. Each replicate PCR for sorted subsets received roughly 0.2 ug genomic DNA, equal to 30,000 or so T cell genomes. Purified libraries were measured with a Qubit 3.0 fluorometer, size-checked on a Bioanalyzer 2100, and measured again with the KAPA Library Quantification kit. A separate single-read 150-cycle Illumina NextSeq 550 flow cell was used to sequence each immunoSEQ 96-well plate. In the source study's methods: The immunoSEQ output contained only junctional sequences without quality scores, so filtering could not match that applied to full-length reads. Sequences were annotated with PyIR, a Python wrapper for IgBLAST v1.9, and V/J genes and CDR3 were assigned using IMGT germline references. Reads were filtered out if the reads had weak V/J assignments (E-value above 1e-6), no CDR3, stop codons, out-of-frame junctions, or ambiguous translated residues. V3J clonotypes were defined as sequences sharing the same inferred V gene, J gene, and CDR3 amino acid sequence. Percentage overlap between repertoires was computed as shared unique clonotypes divided by the size of the smaller repertoire. Richness of each repertoire was evaluated using RTK rarefaction, the Chao1 estimator, and Recon v2.1 estimates of unobserved clonotypes. For all TCRbeta clonotypes obtained by the gDNA method from a handful of donors, generation probabilities were computed with OLGA. Held by TCRdb, this immuneACCESS table contains in-frame sequences only and omits some clones. Under half of the omission traces to an unresolved V gene where checked; the cause of the rest is unknown. V, J and clone size reflect that table, while D and trimming were determined from the DNA. The sample table contains 500,000 to 700,000 clones; only one count was recorded for roughly 95% of them. Around 0.12% of the sample is held by the ten biggest clonotypes.

Points on this clone: The antigen this receptor binds is unknown. Qualities for individual bases were not recorded, and no much larger clone is one base off.

CDR1 and CDR2, looked up from the germline V gene (reference sequence), are SEHNR and FQNEAQ. From V the trimming removes 5 bases and from J it removes 1 base, while the gene matches leave 5 bases of the junction unaccounted for. The CDR3 runs 15 residues from the cysteine to the phenylalanine. The kept DNA is CDR3 alone, 45 bases in frame from the first base. The material sequenced was naive CD8+ T cells sorted from blood. Per the publication, the cell subset or site label means: CD45RA+CCR7+. Rearrangement joined TRBV7-9 to TRBJ2-1, with TRBD2 identical over 7 junction bases. This TCR was recovered from a woman aged 25 to 39 in good health. The nucleotide sequence reads as follows: TGTGCCAGCAGCGGAAGCGGGAAGTCCTACAATGAGCAGTTCTTC. The translation is CASSGSGKSYNEQFF.